These T cell receptor beta chains were read from a single sample in a study of blood T cells in healthy people across ages. Using its own MiXCR run on the 5' RACE reads, TCRdb lists one record per CDR3 protein. The table has hundreds of thousands of distinct CDR3 sequences, around half seen once; the top ten hold 30% to 40%. Sequenced input: blood. All receptors come from an older woman in good health. CDR3s include the opening cysteine and the closing phenylalanine or tryptophan.

J,V,CDR3
TRBJ1-5,TRBV28,CASRTPGGGQPQHF
TRBJ2-7,TRBV29-1,CSVAGGQGREYEQYF
TRBJ2-1,TRBV20-1,CSARDRDPESYNEQFF
TRBJ2-7,TRBV20-1,CSAKLGGRDEQYF
TRBJ2-3,TRBV30,CAWSVSGTDTQYF
TRBJ1-2,TRBV6-2/TRBV6-3,CASSYSGPQKGYGYTF
TRBJ2-5,TRBV20-1,CSAGRAGGETQYF
TRBJ2-5,TRBV25-1,CASSDHTAGETQYF
TRBJ1-1,TRBV13,CASTDRSTEAFF
TRBJ2-7,TRBV7-2,CASSHTKGAGGFYEQYF
TRBJ2-1,TRBV7-7,CASSPSRLAGVNEQFF
TRBJ2-7,TRBV4-2,CASSRSPGQGGSYEQYF
.,TRBV2,CASSEYGKETQYF
TRBJ2-1,TRBV6-1,CASYARWNEQFF
TRBJ2-2,TRBV9,CASSVVGYTGELFF
TRBJ2-1,TRBV29-1,CSVQRLRHDNEQFF
TRBJ2-7,TRBV20-1,CSAPRKRSSYEQYF
TRBJ1-1,TRBV29-1,CSVGRVVDTEAFF
TRBJ1-2,TRBV29-1,CSVEPRTGGVYGYTF
.,TRBV15,CATSRDYGRSYEQYF
TRBJ2-3,TRBV27,CASSLSRGRDTDTQYF
TRBJ2-7,TRBV2,CASSDTGKGPKQYF
TRBJ2-5,TRBV18,CASSPGASGEQYF
TRBJ2-5,TRBV2,CASVLEETQYF
TRBJ2-1,TRBV21-1,CASSKGTGTSGTYNEQFF
TRBJ2-7,TRBV30,CAWSEQGRSYEQYF
TRBJ1-1,TRBV5-6,CASSLRGPGSEAFF
TRBJ2-7,TRBV20-1,CSAAPGRGLGYEQYF
TRBJ2-1,TRBV20-1,CSWWRESYNEQFF
TRBJ2-7,TRBV7-9,CASSQGGNGISYEQYF
TRBJ1-4,TRBV15,CATSRGFEKLFF
TRBJ1-2,TRBV5-1,CASSPGRGSYGYTF
.,TRBV7-8,CTSSDSGSYNEQYF
TRBJ1-4,TRBV15,CATSSFLGQGNEKLFF
TRBJ1-2,TRBV4-2,CASSLGTPMNYGYTF
TRBJ2-7,TRBV20-1,CSARDQGGLAGGSSYEQYF
TRBJ2-5,TRBV6-5,CASSLDRTSSGETQYF
TRBJ2-3,TRBV28,CASSLISGSFPDTQYF
TRBJ2-5,TRBV2,CASSGRGGQETQYF
TRBJ1-5,TRBV15,CATRTGNSNQPQHF
TRBJ2-1,TRBV5-1,CASSTRQGGSYNEQFF
TRBJ2-1,TRBV9,CASSGQGMGYNEQFF
TRBJ2-5,TRBV3-1,CASSQDGSGNNEQYF
TRBJ2-7,TRBV28,CASRWTANYEQYF
TRBJ2-1,TRBV29-1,CSGTGTSGNYNEQFF
TRBJ2-3,TRBV10-3,CAIRTSGSIDTQYF
TRBJ2-1,TRBV6-5,CASRLAGEVYNEQFF
TRBJ1-2,TRBV28,CASRQPHGYTF
TRBJ1-1,TRBV25-1,CASSMEGRNTEAFF
.,TRBV15,CATSRDFGGTGGYEQYF
TRBJ2-5,TRBV29-1,CSVLTDYNERYF
TRBJ1-1,TRBV12-3/TRBV12-4,CASSSRGGRLNTEAFF
TRBJ2-2,TRBV28,CASRTGTAGTGELFF
TRBJ2-1,TRBV7-2,CASSRTSGRAYNEQFF
TRBJ1-4,TRBV10-3,CAISETGGKEKLFF